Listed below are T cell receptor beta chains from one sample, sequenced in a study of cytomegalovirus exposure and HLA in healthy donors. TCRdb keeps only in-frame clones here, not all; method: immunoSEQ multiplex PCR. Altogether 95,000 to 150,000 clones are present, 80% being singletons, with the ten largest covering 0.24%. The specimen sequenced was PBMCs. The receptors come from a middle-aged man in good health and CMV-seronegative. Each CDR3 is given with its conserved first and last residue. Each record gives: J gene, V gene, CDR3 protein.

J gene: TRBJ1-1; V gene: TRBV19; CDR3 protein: CASSTPAPQGEAFF
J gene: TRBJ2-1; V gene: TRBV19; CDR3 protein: CASSIDNGGSFYNEQFF
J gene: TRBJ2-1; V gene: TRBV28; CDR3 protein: CASSGDWRVNEQFF
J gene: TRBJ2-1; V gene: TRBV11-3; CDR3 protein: CASSRTSGSYNEQFF
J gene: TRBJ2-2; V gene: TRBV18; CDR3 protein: CASSQDSANTGELFF
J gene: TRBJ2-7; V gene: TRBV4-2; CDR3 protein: CASSQDRTAGYEQYF
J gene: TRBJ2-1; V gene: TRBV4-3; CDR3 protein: CASSQFLTSGPNNEQFF
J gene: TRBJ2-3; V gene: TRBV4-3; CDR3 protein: CASSQSGLSTDTQYF
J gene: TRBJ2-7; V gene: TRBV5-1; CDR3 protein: CASSLQGVPYEQYF
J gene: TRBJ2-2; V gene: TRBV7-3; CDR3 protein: CASSPRQPWNTGELFF
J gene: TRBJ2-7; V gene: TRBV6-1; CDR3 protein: CASHHRGPYEQYF
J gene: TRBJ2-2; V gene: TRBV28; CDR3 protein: CASSPSRAGGTGELFF
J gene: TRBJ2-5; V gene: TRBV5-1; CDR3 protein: CASSFGQGQETQYF
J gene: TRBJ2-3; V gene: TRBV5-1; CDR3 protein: CASSSGGTRDTQYF
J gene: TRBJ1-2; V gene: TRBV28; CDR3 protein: CASSLTGSNYGYTF
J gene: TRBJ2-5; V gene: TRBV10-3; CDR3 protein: CAISEGTSGGQTQYF
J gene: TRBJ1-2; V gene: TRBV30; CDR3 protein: CAWRDGTERIPNYGYTF
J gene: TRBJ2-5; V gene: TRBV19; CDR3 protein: CASSIGAGIETQYF
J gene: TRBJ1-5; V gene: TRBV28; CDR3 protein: CASSFWQINQPQHF
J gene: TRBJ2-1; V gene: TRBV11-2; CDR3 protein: CASSWIAGQYNEQFF
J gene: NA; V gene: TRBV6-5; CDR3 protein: CASSYETDSYEQYF
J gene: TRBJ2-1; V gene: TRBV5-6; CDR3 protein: CASSGSSGDVYNEQFF
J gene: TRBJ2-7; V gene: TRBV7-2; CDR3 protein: CASSLALGSLHEQYF
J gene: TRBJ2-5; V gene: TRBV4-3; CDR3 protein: CASSQGLAGVEATQYF
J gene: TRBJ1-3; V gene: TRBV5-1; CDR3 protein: CASSLQGADTIYF
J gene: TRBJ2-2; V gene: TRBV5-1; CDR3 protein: CASSPLQGRAGELFF
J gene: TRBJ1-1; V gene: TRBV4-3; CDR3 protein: CASSQDLGLLRVTEAFF
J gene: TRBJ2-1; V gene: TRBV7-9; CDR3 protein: CASAGTPSYNEQFF
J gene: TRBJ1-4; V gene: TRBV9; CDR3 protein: CASSVGHSSTNEKLFF
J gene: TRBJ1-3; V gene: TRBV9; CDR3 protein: CASSRDLGNTIYF
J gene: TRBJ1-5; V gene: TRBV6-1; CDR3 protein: CASSEAGRGKRQPQHF